Each of the 7 T cell receptor beta chains below was sequenced from the same sample in a study of cytomegalovirus exposure and HLA in healthy donors. Amplification used 60 Vbeta primers and 13 Jbeta primers. Sequencing was performed with immunoSEQ multiplex PCR; in TCRdb, only in-frame clones are kept and a portion is missing. The sample records around 150,000 clones, 77% being singletons. The sample comprised PBMCs. The receptors stem from a woman in her forties in good health and CMV-seropositive.

V gene TRBV6-4 combines with J gene TRBJ1-6; tentative D call: TRBD1 (5 bases). The CDR3 contains 15 residues. Trimming stripped 3 bases from V and 3 bases from J, with 9 bases between. Germline CDR1 MRHNA, CDR2 SNTAGT. CDR3 DNA: TGTGCCAGCAGTGAGCGGGGGATCTATAATTCACCCCTCCACTTT. This encodes CASSERGIYNSPLHF.

The gene calls are TRBV19 and TRBJ1-3; D is unclear. V shed 11 bases and J shed 4 bases, with 18 bases lying between them. The CDR3 has 14 residues. Germline assignment: CDR1 LNHDA and CDR2 SQIVND (reference sequence). CDR3 protein: CAYGERSLGNTIYF. CDR3 coding DNA: TGTGCCTACGGCGAGCGAAGTCTGGGAAACACCATATATTTT.

The chain couples TRBV19 to TRBJ1-5; 7 bases fit TRBD1. Germline V lookup: CDR1 LNHDA, CDR2 SQIVND (reference sequence). There are 17 residues in the CDR3. With V trimmed by 3 bases and J by 0 bases, 8 bases remained unmatched. The CDR3 here is CASSIRGTDFSNQPQHF. In DNA form, the CDR3 reads TGTGCCAGTAGTATCCGCGGGACAGACTTTAGCAATCAGCCCCAGCATTTT. Filled out from reference TRBV19 and TRBJ1-5, the complete variable domain reads DGGITQSPKYLFRKEGQNVTLSCEQNLNHDAMYWYRQDPGQGLRLIYYSQIVNDFQKGDIAEGYSVSREKKESFPLTVTSAQKNPTAFYLCASSIRGTDFSNQPQHFGDGTRLSIL.

The chain combines TRBV11-2 with TRBJ2-7; D might be TRBD1 (6 bases). Trimming took off 5 bases at V and 4 bases at J, with 18 bases between the two ends. The CDR3 covers 15 residues. Germline loops: CDR1 SGHAT, CDR2 FQNNGV. CDR3 in DNA: TGTGCCAGCAGCCTCCAAGGGGCAGGGGTGTACGAGCAGTACTTC. This gives the protein CASSLQGAGVYEQYF.

This clone turned up a few times. The chain has TRBV6-5 and TRBJ2-7; the D gene is possibly TRBD2 (5 bases). Deletions cut 7 bases from V and 1 base from J, with 14 bases between. Germline CDR1 MNHEY, CDR2 SVGAGI. The CDR3 consists of 14 residues. CDR3 coding DNA: TGTGCCAGCAAACCATCCTGGACTTCCTACGAGCAGTACTTC. Translating it yields CASKPSWTSYEQYF.

This rearrangement joins TRBV18 to TRBJ1-1, with 7 bases matching TRBD1. Germline values: CDR1 KGHSH, CDR2 LQKENI. V lost 5 bases and J lost 6; bases outside the gene matches: 12. The CDR3 loop spans 15 amino acids. CDR3 DNA: TGTGCCAGCTCATCGGGACAGATTCCGTTCGCTGAAGCTTTCTTT. Translated: CASSSGQIPFAEAFF.

This chain connects TRBV7-2 to TRBJ1-5; D call uncertain. The V end was cut by 1 base, the J end by 0 bases, with 7 bases between. CDR3 length: 15 amino acids. Germline-derived CDR1 and CDR2 are SGHTA and FQGNSA. This CDR3 reads CASSLGQDSNQPQHF. In DNA, the CDR3 is TGTGCCAGCAGCTTAGGCCAGGATAGCAATCAGCCCCAGCATTTT.